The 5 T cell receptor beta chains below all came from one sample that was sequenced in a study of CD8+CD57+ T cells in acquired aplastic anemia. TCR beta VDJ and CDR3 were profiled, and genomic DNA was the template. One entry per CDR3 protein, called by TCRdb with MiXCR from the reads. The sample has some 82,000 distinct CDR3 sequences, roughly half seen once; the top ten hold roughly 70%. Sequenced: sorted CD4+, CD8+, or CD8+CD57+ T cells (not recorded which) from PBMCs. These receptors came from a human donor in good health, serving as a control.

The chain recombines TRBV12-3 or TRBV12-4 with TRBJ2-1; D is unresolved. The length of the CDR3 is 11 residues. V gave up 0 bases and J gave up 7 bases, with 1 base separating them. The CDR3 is CASSLANEQFF. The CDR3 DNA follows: TGTGCCAGCAGTTTAGCGAATGAGCAGTTCTTC.

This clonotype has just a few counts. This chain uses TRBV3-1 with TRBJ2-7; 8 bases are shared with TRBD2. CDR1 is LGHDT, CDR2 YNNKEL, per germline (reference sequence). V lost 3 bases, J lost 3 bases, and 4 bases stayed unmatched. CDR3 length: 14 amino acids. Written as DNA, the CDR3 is TGTGCCAGCAGCCACCAAGCGGGAGACTACGAGCAGTACTTC. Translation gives CASSHQAGDYEQYF.

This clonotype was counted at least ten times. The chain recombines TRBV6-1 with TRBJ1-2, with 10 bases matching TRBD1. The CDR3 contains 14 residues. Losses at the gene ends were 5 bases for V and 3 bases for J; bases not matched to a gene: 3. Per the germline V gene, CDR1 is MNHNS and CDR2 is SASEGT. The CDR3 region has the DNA TGTGCCAGCAGTCCCGGGACAGGGGACTATGGCTACACCTTC. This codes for CASSPGTGDYGYTF.

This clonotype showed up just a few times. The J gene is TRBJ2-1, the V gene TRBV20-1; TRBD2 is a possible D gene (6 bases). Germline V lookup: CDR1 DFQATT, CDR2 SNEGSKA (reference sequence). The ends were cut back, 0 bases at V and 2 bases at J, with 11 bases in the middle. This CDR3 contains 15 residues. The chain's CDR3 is CSARDIASAYNEQFF. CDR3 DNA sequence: TGCAGTGCTAGAGATATTGCTAGCGCCTACAATGAGCAGTTCTTC.

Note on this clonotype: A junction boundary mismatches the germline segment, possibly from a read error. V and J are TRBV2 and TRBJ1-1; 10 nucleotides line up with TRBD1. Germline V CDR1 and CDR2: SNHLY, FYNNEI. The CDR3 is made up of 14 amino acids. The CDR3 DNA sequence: TGTGCCAGCAGCTGGACAGGGGGTTTTACTGAGGCTTTCTTT. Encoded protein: CASSWTGGFTEAFF. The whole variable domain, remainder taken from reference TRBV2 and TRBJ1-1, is EPEVTQTPSHQVTQMGQEVILRCVPISNHLYFYWYRQILGQKVEFLVSFYNNEISEKSEIFDDQFSVERPDGSNFTLKIRSTKLEDSAMYFCASSWTGGFTEAFFGQGTRLTVV.